This T cell receptor (beta chain) was documented in a study of T cell changes during pregnancy in multiple sclerosis (dated by TCRdb to the late 2010s). About the investigation overall: The study examined how the T cell repertoire changed over the course of pregnancy in women with multiple sclerosis.

The library relied on the immunoSEQ multiplex PCR assay. TCRdb stores this immuneACCESS table with in-frame sequences only. Part of the clones is absent; in the studies checked, under half of the shortfall reflects unresolved V genes, and no reason is known for the rest. The sample profile shows around 100,000 clones; 91% of them were found once. The ten largest clones capture less than 4.5% of the sample. As for this clone: The antigen this receptor binds is unknown. The sample holds no much larger clone one base away, and base qualities are not on file.

The germline V end is reduced by 5 bases and the J end by 2 bases; junction bases left unmatched: 8. The germline V gene (reference sequence) yields LNHDA for CDR1 and SQIVND for CDR2. The CDR3 covers 15 residues, taking in both the cysteine and the phenylalanine. The sequence is cut down to CDR3 DNA, 45 bases in frame from base 1. The chain is made from TRBV19 and TRBJ2-7; 8 bases in between match TRBD1. The clonotype originates from a female donor with multiple sclerosis, enrolled in a pregnancy study. Sequencing was performed on peripheral blood, taken after pregnancy. The CDR3 corresponds to CASSQVLQGAYEQYF. The DNA reads as follows: TGTGCCAGTAGTCAGGTCTTACAGGGGGCCTACGAGCAGTACTTC.